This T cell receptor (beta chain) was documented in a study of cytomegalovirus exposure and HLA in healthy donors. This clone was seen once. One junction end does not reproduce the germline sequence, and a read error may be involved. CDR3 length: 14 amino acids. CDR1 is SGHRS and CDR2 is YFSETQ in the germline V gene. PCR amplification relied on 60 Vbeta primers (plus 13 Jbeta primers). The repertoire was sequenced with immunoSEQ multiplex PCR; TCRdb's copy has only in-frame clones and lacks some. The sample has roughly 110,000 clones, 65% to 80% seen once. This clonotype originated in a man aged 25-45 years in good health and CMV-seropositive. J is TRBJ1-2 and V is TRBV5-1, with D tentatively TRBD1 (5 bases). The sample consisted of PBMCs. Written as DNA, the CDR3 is TGCGCCAGCAGCTTCGTAGGGGCGGACTATGGCTACCCCTTC. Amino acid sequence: CASSFVGADYGYPF. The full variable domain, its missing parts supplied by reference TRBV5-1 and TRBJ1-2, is KAGVTQTPRYLIKTRGQQVTLSCSPISGHRSVSWYQQTPGQGLQFLFEYFSETQRNKGNFPGRFSGRQFSNSRSEMNVSTLELGDSALYLCASSFVGADYGYPFGSGTRLTVV.